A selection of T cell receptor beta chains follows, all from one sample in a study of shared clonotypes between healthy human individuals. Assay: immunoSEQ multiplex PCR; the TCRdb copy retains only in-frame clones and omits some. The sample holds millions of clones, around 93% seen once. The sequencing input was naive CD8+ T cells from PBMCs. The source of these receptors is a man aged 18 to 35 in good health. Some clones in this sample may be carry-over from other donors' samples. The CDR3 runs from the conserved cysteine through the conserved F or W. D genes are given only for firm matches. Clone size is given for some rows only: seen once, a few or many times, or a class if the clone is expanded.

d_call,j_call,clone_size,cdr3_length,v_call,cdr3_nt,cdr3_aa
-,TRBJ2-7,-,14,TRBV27,TGTGCCAGCAGTTTACAGGGAGCCGCCTACGAGCAGTACTTC,CASSLQGAAYEQYF
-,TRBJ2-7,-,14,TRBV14,TGTGCCAGCAGCTACCGGGACCGGCCCTACGAGCAGTACTTC,CASSYRDRPYEQYF
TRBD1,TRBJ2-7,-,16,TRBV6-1,TGTGCCAGCAGTGAAGCTTCGCCGGACAGGAGCTACGAGCAGTACTTC,CASSEASPDRSYEQYF
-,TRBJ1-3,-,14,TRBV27,TGTGCCAGCAGTGCAGGGCACTCTGGAAACACCATATATTTT,CASSAGHSGNTIYF
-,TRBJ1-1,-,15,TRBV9,TGTGCCAGCAACAGCGTTAATTCCATGAACACTGAAGCTTTCTTT,CASNSVNSMNTEAFF
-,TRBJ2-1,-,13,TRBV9,TGTGCCAGCAGCAAAGGAAACAGACGGGAGCAGTTCTTC,CASSKGNRREQFF
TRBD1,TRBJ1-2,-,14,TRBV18,TGTGCCAGCTCACCACCAGGGACAGGGAATGGCTACACCTTC,CASSPPGTGNGYTF
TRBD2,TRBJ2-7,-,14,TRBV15,TGTGCCACCAGCAGGGCAGCGGGGTTTCGCGAGCAGTACTTC,CATSRAAGFREQYF
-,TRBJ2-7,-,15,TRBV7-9,TGTGCCAGCAGCTCGGCACAGGAGAGCTCCTACGAGCAGTACTTC,CASSSAQESSYEQYF
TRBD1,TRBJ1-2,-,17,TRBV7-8,TGTGCCAGCAGCTCTGGGGGGACAGGGATACCACTTTATGGCTACACCTTC,CASSSGGTGIPLYGYTF
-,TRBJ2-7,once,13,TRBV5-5,TGTGCCAGCAGCTTGCAACGCCTTTACGAGCAGTACTTC,CASSLQRLYEQYF
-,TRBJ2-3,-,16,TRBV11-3,TGTGCCAGCAGCTTAAGACGGGACGGGAGCACAGATACGCAGTATTTT,CASSLRRDGSTDTQYF
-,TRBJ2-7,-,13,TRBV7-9,TGTGCCAGCAGCTTCCCGAGCTCCTACGAGCAGTACTTC,CASSFPSSYEQYF
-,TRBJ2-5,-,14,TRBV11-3,TGTGCCAGCAGCTTGAGGACACCGGGGGAGACCCAGTACTTC,CASSLRTPGETQYF
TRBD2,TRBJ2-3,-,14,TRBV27,TGTGCCACTGCGGGACTAGCGGGAGGGGGAACGCAGTATTTT,CATAGLAGGGTQYF
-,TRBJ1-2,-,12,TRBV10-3,TGTGCCATTACCCCAGGGGACTATGGCTACACCTTC,CAITPGDYGYTF
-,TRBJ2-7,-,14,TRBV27,TGTGCCAGCAGTTTGCGTCCCGATACCTACGAGCAGTACTTC,CASSLRPDTYEQYF
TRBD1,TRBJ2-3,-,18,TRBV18,TGTGCCAGCTCACCGCCAAGAATTACCGGGACAGCCGAGACCACGCAGTATTTT,CASSPPRITGTAETTQYF
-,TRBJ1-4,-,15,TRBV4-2,TGTGCCAGCAGCCAAGATCGAGGGGGGGGTGAAAAACTGTTTTTT,CASSQDRGGGEKLFF
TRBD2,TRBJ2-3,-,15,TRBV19,TGTGCCAGTAGTATAGGGCTAGCGGTGACAGATACGCAGTATTTT,CASSIGLAVTDTQYF
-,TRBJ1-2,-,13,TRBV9,TGTGCCAGCAGCGCTGCCACGAACTATGGCTACACCTTC,CASSAATNYGYTF
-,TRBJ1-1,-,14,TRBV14,TGTGCCAGCAGCCAATTCGAGGGGGACACTGAAGCTTTCTTT,CASSQFEGDTEAFF
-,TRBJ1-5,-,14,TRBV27,TGTGCCAGCAGTTTGGGAGTCGGGAATCAGCCCCAGCATTTT,CASSLGVGNQPQHF
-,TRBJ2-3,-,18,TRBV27,TGTGCCAGCAGTTTATTTGGCCTCCGGAGGGCCCTCACAGATACGCAGTATTTT,CASSLFGLRRALTDTQYF
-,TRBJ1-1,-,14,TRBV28,TGTGCCAGCAGTAGGAGACACGGGAACACTGAAGCTTTCTTT,CASSRRHGNTEAFF
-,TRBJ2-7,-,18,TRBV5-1,TGCGCCAGCAGCTTTGGCTCGGAATCTGGGTGGGTGGACTACGAGCAGTACTTC,CASSFGSESGWVDYEQYF
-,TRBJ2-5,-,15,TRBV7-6,TGTGCCAGCAGCACTTGGGAGGAGGGCAGCGAGACCCAGTACTTC,CASSTWEEGSETQYF
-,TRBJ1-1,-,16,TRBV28,TGTGCCAGCAGTTCCACGGGGGATCCGCTAAGGCCTGAAGCTTTCTTT,CASSSTGDPLRPEAFF
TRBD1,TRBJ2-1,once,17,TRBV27,TGTGCCAGCAGTTTTTGGGTATCGGACAGGGACGCCAATGAGCAGTTCTTC,CASSFWVSDRDANEQFF
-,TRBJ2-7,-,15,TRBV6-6,TGTGCCAGCAGTTACTCGACGGCCCGCTCCTACGAGCAGTACTTC,CASSYSTARSYEQYF
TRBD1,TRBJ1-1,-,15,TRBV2,TGTGCCACCCCGAACAGGGGACGGGGGAACACTGAAGCTTTCTTT,CATPNRGRGNTEAFF
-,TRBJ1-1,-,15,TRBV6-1,TGTGCCAGCAGTGAAAAGTGGGGGCTGGACACTGAAGCTTTCTTT,CASSEKWGLDTEAFF
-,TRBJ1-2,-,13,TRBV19,TGTGCCAGTAGTATGCAGGGGAACTATGGCTACACCTTC,CASSMQGNYGYTF
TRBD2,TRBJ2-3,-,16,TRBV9,TGTGCCAGCAGCGTCGCGGGACTAGCTCTCACAGATACGCAGTATTTT,CASSVAGLALTDTQYF
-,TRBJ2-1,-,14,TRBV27,TGTGCCAGCAGCTTAGGTGGGGCCTTTAATGAGCAGTTCTTC,CASSLGGAFNEQFF
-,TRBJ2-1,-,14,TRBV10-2,TGCGCCAGCAGTGGGGGGCGGAACTACAATGAGCAGTTCTTC,CASSGGRNYNEQFF
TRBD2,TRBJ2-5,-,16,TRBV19,TGTGCCAGTAGTACACTACTAGCGGGAGTCCAAGAGACCCAGTACTTC,CASSTLLAGVQETQYF
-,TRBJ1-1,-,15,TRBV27,TGTGCCAGCAGTTTATCTCCCTATAGGTTCACTGAAGCTTTCTTT,CASSLSPYRFTEAFF
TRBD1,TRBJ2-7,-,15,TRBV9,TGTGCCAGCAGCGTCACCCGGGACAGGGGAGGCGAGCAGTACTTC,CASSVTRDRGGEQYF
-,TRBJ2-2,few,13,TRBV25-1,TGTGCCAGCAGTGAACCTAACAGCGGGGAGCTGTTTTTT,CASSEPNSGELFF
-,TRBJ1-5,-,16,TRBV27,TGTGCCAGCAGTCCCTCGGGACGCCGGGTCGATCAGCCCCAGCATTTT,CASSPSGRRVDQPQHF
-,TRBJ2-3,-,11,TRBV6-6,TGTGCCAGCAGTTTTGTAGATACGCAGTATTTT,CASSFVDTQYF